These 8 T cell receptor beta chains share one sample of origin, sequenced in a study of T cells in women clearing cervical HPV infection. Sequencing was performed with immunoSEQ multiplex PCR; in TCRdb, only in-frame clones are kept and a portion is missing. Its listing shows more than 20,000 clones. The sequenced material came from blood buffy coat. Source of these receptors: a woman aged 18-70 years with a cervical HPV16 infection that either progressed to CIN3+ or cleared (not recorded which).

Concerning this clone: The read terminates 3 residues before the CDR3 end, so the remaining end is supplied by the germline J gene. The rearrangement links TRBV18 to TRBJ2-2, with 7 bases that match TRBD1. Germline CDR1 is KGHSH and CDR2 is LQKENI. V lost 8 bases and J lost 3; bases outside the gene matches: 9. This CDR3 comprises 15 residues. The CDR3: CASTGDILYTGELFF. CDR3 DNA (partial): TGTGCCAGCACAGGGGACATCCTCTACACCGGGGAG.

Concerning this clone: The CDR3 extends 3 residues past the end of the read, so its final part is completed from the germline J gene. The rearrangement links TRBV30 to TRBJ2-3, with TRBD1 identical over 7 bases. Germline V CDR1 and CDR2: GTSNPN, SVGIG (reference sequence). The CDR3 has 14 amino acids. The CDR3 spells CAWSVQGSNQPQYF. CDR3 DNA, as far as it was read: TGTGCCTGGAGTGTACAGGGGAGCAATCAGCCG.

CDR3 protein: CASSLGAGALPNTQYF. CDR3 bases read: TGTGCCAGCAGCTTAGGGGCAGGGGCCCTACCTAATACG. The genes are TRBV7-6 and TRBJ2-3; D may be TRBD1 (6 bases). The read ends 3 residues before the CDR3 terminus; that terminus is restored from the germline J gene. V was cut by 1 base and J by 7 bases, with 18 bases left in between. Germline loops: CDR1 SGHVS, CDR2 FNYEAQ. The CDR3 is made up of 16 amino acids.

With respect to this clone: The read falls 3 residues short of the CDR3 end, and the missing part is taken from the germline J gene. The chain combines TRBV11-2 with TRBJ2-5; TRBD1 aligns across 8 bases. V lost 2 bases, J lost 5 bases, and 7 bases stayed unmatched. The length of the CDR3 is 15 residues. Germline lookup yields CDR1 SGHAT and CDR2 FQNNGV. CDR3 amino acids: CASSLLTGEFETQYF. The covered CDR3 bases are TGTGCCAGCAGCTTATTGACAGGGGAGTTTGAGACC.

Worth noting for this clone: Coverage ceases 3 residues before the CDR3 finishes, and the germline J gene fills in the end. The chain couples TRBV7-9 to TRBJ2-7, with a tentative D call TRBD1 (6 bases). Trimming cost V 1 base and J 6 bases, with 16 bases left between them. The germline V gene encodes CDR1 SEHNR and CDR2 FQNEAQ (reference sequence). The CDR3 totals 15 residues. The sequenced part of the CDR3 DNA is TGTGCCAGCAGCTTAGGGCCAGGGGTGGATTTCGAG. Its translation: CASSLGPGVDFE. The full CDR3 is CASSLGPGVDFEQYF.

Comment on this clone: The CDR3 end is not reached by the read, which stops 3 residues before it; the germline J gene fills it in. This chain uses TRBV18 with TRBJ1-2, with D unclear. The CDR3 is made up of 15 amino acids. The germline V gene has CDR1 KGHSH and CDR2 LQKENI. This chain's CDR3 is CASSPGLAETYDYTF. Incomplete CDR3 DNA: TGTGCCAGCTCACCCGGACTAGCGGAGACCTACGAC.

On this clone itself: The CDR3 goes on 3 residues after the read ends, and that part is filled in from the germline J gene. This chain connects TRBV18 to TRBJ2-1; 9 bases are a match to TRBD2. The V and J ends lost 3 bases and 3 bases, in that order; junction bases with no gene match: 0. The length of the CDR3 is 14 residues. Germline CDR1 reads KGHSH; CDR2 reads LQKENI. The CDR3 protein is CASSPSGSYNEQFF. The part of the CDR3 DNA that was read is TGTGCCAGCTCACCTAGCGGGAGCTACAATGAG.

As regards this clone: From the germline J gene comes the end of the CDR3, since the read stops 3 residues before it. The chain employs TRBV11-2 and TRBJ1-5; unclear D gene. The germline gives CDR1 SGHAT, CDR2 FQNNGV. This CDR3 has 14 residues. V was clipped by 1 base and J by 3 bases, with 7 bases between them. The CDR3 region is CASSLGPNNQPQHF. The sequenced part of the CDR3 DNA is TGTGCCAGCAGCTTAGGGCCAAACAATCAGCCC.